This T cell receptor (beta chain) was recorded in a study of blood T cells in healthy people across ages. About the study: Researchers report that template switching captured about one barcoded beta molecule per two T cells.

Germline values: CDR1 SGHTA, CDR2 FQGNSA. This CDR3 has 17 residues. The authors ran a second PCR of about 7 to 12 cycles using a sample-barcoded 5' primer and a J-beta primer mix. TCRdb processed the 5' RACE reads anew with MiXCR; each CDR3 protein has one entry. The data contain roughly 1.6 million distinct CDR3 sequences, roughly 30% of them singletons. For this clonotype: A read error may explain this, as a much larger clone is one base away.

The sample was blood. The rearrangement links TRBV7-2 to TRBJ2-1; 11 bases are shared with TRBD2. The source is a woman in her twenties or thirties in good health. This CDR3 is CASSFASGGLSYNKQFF. For the CDR3, the DNA is TGTGCCAGCAGCTTTGCTAGCGGGGGGCTCTCCTACAATAAGCAGTTCTTC.